This T cell receptor (beta chain) originates from a study of cytomegalovirus exposure and HLA in healthy donors. This clone came up a few times. The method was immunoSEQ multiplex PCR; TCRdb's version includes in-frame clones alone and lacks a portion of them. The table shows tens of thousands of clones, with around nine tenths occurring only once. Germline V CDR1 and CDR2: MDHEN, SYDVKM. The junction had 7 bases not matched to a gene; V was cut back by 6 bases and J by 6 bases. The CDR3 runs 13 residues. The sequencing sample was made of PBMCs. V and J are TRBV28 and TRBJ2-7, with 8 bases fitting TRBD2. This clonotype was sampled from a woman between 18 and 29 years old in good health and CMV-seronegative. Here the CDR3 DNA reads TGTGCCAGCAGGCCCAGCGGGAGTCCCGAGCAGTACTTC. It codes for CASRPSGSPEQYF.